These 22 T cell receptor beta chains share one sample of origin, sequenced in a study of CD8+ T cells in alopecia areata (dated by TCRdb to the late 2010s). Libraries were made using the immunoSEQ multiplex PCR assay. For TCR sequencing, RNA was extracted from every sample and reverse transcribed into cDNA to serve as template. Drawn from immuneACCESS, this table holds only the in-frame rearrangements with V and J called that TCRdb kept. Clones are partly lost; checked studies trace under half to an unresolved V gene and leave the rest unexplained. Within this sample are 150,000 to 180,000 clones, with around half of them counted one time only. The ten top clones hold approximately 19% of the sample. The sample's time point, from its label and the paper: baseline before oral tofacitinib. Sample: CD8+ T cells sorted from blood, taken at week 0. The receptors originated from a human donor with alopecia areata.

This clone was observed once. The rearrangement links TRBV7-3 to TRBJ2-1; possibly TRBD2 for D (5 bases). This CDR3 region has 15 residues. Germline CDR1 and CDR2: SGHTA and FQGTGA. Trimming shortened V by 0 bases and J by 0 bases, and 6 bases separated the two germline ends. CDR3 coding DNA: TGTGCCAGCAGCTTAACAGGGAGCTCCTACAATGAGCAGTTCTTC. This gives the protein CASSLTGSSYNEQFF.

V is TRBV7-2 and J is TRBJ2-7; 11 nucleotides line up with TRBD1. Germline V lookup: CDR1 SGHTA, CDR2 FQGNSA. This CDR3 is 15 amino acids long. Losses at the gene ends were 6 bases for V and 4 bases for J; bases not matched to a gene: 8. In nucleotides, the CDR3 is TGTGCCAGCAGACCGGACAGGGGGCTTACGTACGAGCAGTACTTC. Protein: CASRPDRGLTYEQYF.

This chain joins TRBV30 and TRBJ2-5; no reliable D call. The end of the DNA is better explained by TRBJ2-7, so the J call may be wrong. CDR1 is GTSNPN and CDR2 is SVGIG in the germline V gene (reference sequence). The CDR3 consists of 13 residues. This CDR3 is CACSVTENYEQYF. In nucleotides, the CDR3 is TGTGCCTGCTCCGTTACAGAAAACTACGAGCAGTACTTC.

The V gene is TRBV7-2, the J gene TRBJ2-1; perhaps D is TRBD1 or TRBD2 (5 bases each). The V end lost 4 bases, the J end lost 8 bases, and 18 bases lay between the germline ends. The germline CDR1 and CDR2 sequences are SGHTA and FQGNSA. This CDR3 has 15 residues. In DNA form, the CDR3 reads TGTGCCAGCAGCTCAGCGGAGATGGGGGTGTATGAGCAGTTCTTC. Translating it yields CASSSAEMGVYEQFF.

The V gene is TRBV29-1, the J gene TRBJ2-5; 11 nucleotides line up with TRBD2. Germline V CDR1 and CDR2: SQVTM, ANQGSEA. Trimming at V came to 7 bases and at J to 1 base, leaving 5 bases not matched to a gene. The CDR3 contains 14 residues. CDR3 region: CSAATSGGQETQYF. CDR3 coding DNA: TGCAGCGCCGCCACTAGCGGGGGCCAAGAGACCCAGTACTTC.

CDR3 protein: CATSRARDPNEKLFF. DNA of the CDR3: TGTGCCACCAGCAGGGCCAGGGACCCTAATGAAAAACTGTTTTTT. The chain links TRBV15 to TRBJ1-4, with D possibly TRBD1 on 5 matching bases. This CDR3 is 15 amino acids long. CDR1 is LNHNV, CDR2 YYDKDF, per germline (reference sequence). V lost 3 bases to trimming and J lost 3 bases, with 11 bases between them. The whole variable domain, filled in from reference TRBV15 and TRBJ1-4, reads DAMVIQNPRYQVTQFGKPVTLSCSQTLNHNVMYWYQQKSSQAPKLLFHYYDKDFNNEADTPDNFQSRRPNTSFCFLDIRSPGLGDTAMYLCATSRARDPNEKLFFGSGTQLSVL.

The rearrangement joins TRBV5-4 to TRBJ2-2, with D possibly TRBD1 on 5 matching bases. The V gene lost 0 bases and the J gene lost 0 bases, with 15 bases spanning the gap. The CDR3 has 18 amino acids. Germline CDR1 and CDR2: SGHNT and YYREEE (reference sequence). This CDR3 reads CASSLVGFRATNTGELFF. For the CDR3, the DNA is TGTGCCAGCAGCTTGGTCGGGTTCAGGGCCACGAACACCGGGGAGCTGTTTTTT.

V is TRBV10-3 and J is TRBJ2-7, with 7 positions matching TRBD1. With V trimmed by 0 bases and J by 4 bases, 12 bases remained unmatched. Germline CDR1 and CDR2: ENHRY and SYGVKD. The CDR3 is 17 residues long. DNA for the CDR3: TGTGCCATCAGTGAGTCACGGGACAGCAAAAAAAAGTACGAGCAGTACTTC. It is translated as CAISESRDSKKKYEQYF.

V is TRBV25-1 and J is TRBJ1-2; D is ambiguous. Germline V gene lookup returns CDR1 MGHDK and CDR2 SYGVNS. The CDR3 loop spans 14 amino acids. Between the trimmed V and J ends, which lost 4 bases and 0 bases, there was a span of 9 bases. CDR3 loop: CASSGARSNYGYTF. The CDR3 nucleotides read TGTGCCAGCAGTGGGGCCCGATCTAACTATGGCTACACCTTC.

This chain uses TRBV30 with TRBJ1-5; 9 positions match TRBD1. With 2 bases clipped from V and 6 bases from J, the junction kept 5 bases outside the gene matches. This CDR3 has 14 residues. CDR1 and CDR2 from the germline V gene are GTSNPN and SVGIG (reference sequence). CDR3 DNA: TGTGCCTGGAGTCCTCCGGGACAGGGTCAGCCCCAGCATTTT. This sequence encodes CAWSPPGQGQPQHF.

This clone turned up a few times. The J gene is TRBJ2-2, the V gene TRBV6-5; D is unresolved. Per germline, CDR1 MNHEY and CDR2 SVGAGI. The ends were cut back, 2 bases at V and 0 bases at J, with 7 bases in the middle. The CDR3 has 15 amino acids. For the CDR3, the DNA is TGTGCCAGCAGTTACGGCCTTTCGAACACCGGGGAGCTGTTTTTT. Translating gives CASSYGLSNTGELFF.

The chain links TRBV5-5 to TRBJ1-6; D not certain. V lost 0 bases, J lost 11 bases, and 12 bases lay in between. Germline V gene lookup returns CDR1 SGHKS and CDR2 YYEKEE (reference sequence). This CDR3 is built from 14 residues. CDR3 region: CASSLESQPAPLHF. Written as DNA, the CDR3 is TGTGCCAGCAGCTTGGAGTCCCAGCCGGCACCCCTCCACTTT.

In its sample, this clone was seen once. The CDR3 spells CASTKGEQYF. The CDR3 bases are TGTGCCAGCACAAAAGGGGAGCAGTACTTC. This rearrangement joins TRBV27 to TRBJ2-7; D gene ambiguous. Germline V gene data show CDR1 as MNHEY and CDR2 as SMNVEV (reference sequence). V was pared by 7 bases and J by 7 bases, with 8 bases between. The CDR3 length is 10 residues.

The genes are TRBV10-3 and TRBJ2-7; TRBD1 matches 11 bases. The CDR3 covers 14 residues. Germline V CDR1 and CDR2: ENHRY, SYGVKD. V lost 2 bases to trimming and J lost 3 bases; unmatched junction nucleotides: 0. The CDR3 nucleotides read TGTGCCATCAGTGAGGGGACAGGGGGCTACGAGCAGTACTTC. It codes for CAISEGTGGYEQYF.

This clone was seen only a few times. Other DNA sequences from this sample encode an identical CDR3 as well. V is TRBV29-1 and J is TRBJ2-3; D may be TRBD1 (6 bases). The CDR3 has 11 amino acids. The V gene's germline CDR1 is SQVTM and CDR2 ANQGSEA. Trimming cost V 3 bases and J 5 bases, with 6 bases left between them. The CDR3 reads CSVDRGDTQYF. The CDR3, as DNA: TGCAGCGTTGACAGGGGAGATACGCAGTATTTT.

This clone was detected only a few times. This chain uses TRBV6-5 with TRBJ2-1, with D possibly called TRBD1 or TRBD2 (6 bases each). Germline-derived CDR1 and CDR2 are MNHEY and SVGAGI. V was pared by 5 bases and J by 9 bases, with 20 bases between. This CDR3 has 15 amino acids. The CDR3 here is CASSPVGGPAPEQFF. The CDR3 DNA is TGTGCCAGCAGTCCGGTGGGGGGCCCCGCCCCTGAGCAGTTCTTC.

The chain has TRBV7-2 and TRBJ1-2; 7 bases agree with TRBD1. The V and J ends lost 4 bases and 1 base, in that order; junction bases with no gene match: 15. The germline gives CDR1 SGHTA, CDR2 FQGNSA. CDR3 length: 18 residues. The CDR3 loop is CASSSTGTEHSLNYGYTF. Here the CDR3 DNA reads TGTGCCAGCAGCTCTACCGGGACAGAACATTCCCTTAACTATGGCTACACCTTC.

On this clone itself: At the DNA level, this CDR3 is encoded by other sequences in the same sample as well. V is TRBV4-3 and J is TRBJ1-5; D gene ambiguous. The CDR3 is 13 residues long. Germline V CDR1 and CDR2: LGHNA, YSLEER. Between the trimmed V and J ends, which lost 3 bases and 4 bases, there was a span of 7 bases. CDR3 in amino acids: CASSQGRNQPQHF. The CDR3 coding sequence is TGCGCCAGCAGCCAGGGCCGAAATCAGCCCCAGCATTTT.

This clone was counted a single time. The chain links TRBV27 to TRBJ2-3; 9 bases are shared with TRBD2. Germline V lookup: CDR1 MNHEY, CDR2 SMNVEV (reference sequence). The CDR3 extends over 15 amino acids. After removal of 1 base from V and 4 bases from J, the junction contained 3 bases not matched to a gene. The CDR3 DNA sequence: TGTGCCAGCAGTTTATACCCTAGCGGGGCAGATACGCAGTATTTT. As protein: CASSLYPSGADTQYF.

The chain has TRBV10-2 and TRBJ2-6; the D is unclear. V lost 0 bases and J 0 bases, leaving 6 bases between the germline ends. The V gene's germline CDR1 is WSHSY and CDR2 SAAADI. CDR3 length: 16 amino acids. The CDR3 bases are TGCGCCAGCAGTGAGTCGACCGCCTCTGGGGCCAACGTCCTGACTTTC. Translated: CASSESTASGANVLTF.

The chain couples TRBV5-6 to TRBJ1-1; D gene unclear. CDR3 length: 12 amino acids. Germline V gene data show CDR1 as SGHDT and CDR2 as YYEEEE. Trimming cost V 4 bases and J 6 bases, with 10 bases left between them. The CDR3 sequence is CASSTNRAEAFF. The CDR3 DNA reads TGTGCCAGCAGCACCAACCGGGCTGAAGCTTTCTTT. Using reference TRBV5-6 and TRBJ1-1 for the parts outside the CDR3, the full variable domain is DAGVTQSPTHLIKTRGQQVTLRCSPKSGHDTVSWYQQALGQGPQFIFQYYEEEERQRGNFPDRFSGHQFPNYSSELNVNALLLGDSALYLCASSTNRAEAFFGQGTRLTVV.

V gene TRBV30 combines with J gene TRBJ1-6, with TRBD1 as a possible D gene (5 bases). The CDR3 loop spans 15 amino acids. CDR1 is GTSNPN, CDR2 SVGIG, per germline (reference sequence). The V end lost 8 bases, the J end lost 6 bases, and 20 bases lay between the germline ends. The CDR3 here is CAGPLYMGPNSPLHF. CDR3 bases: TGTGCCGGGCCACTCTATATGGGGCCTAATTCACCCCTCCACTTT.